The sequence of this T cell receptor (beta chain) was determined in a study of CXCR3-negative and CXCR3-positive naive CD8 T cells. Each TRB cDNA library was prepared by 5' RACE (with UMI labels). TCRdb reprocessed the 5' RACE reads and stores each CDR3 protein as one record, lacking DNA. The specimen's table records 50,000 to 65,000 distinct CDR3 sequences. CDR3 length: 15 amino acids. From germline, CDR1 is MDHEN and CDR2 SYDVKM. The material sequenced was naive CXCR3- CD8+ T cells from blood. Regarding subset: CD45RO-CCR7+CD27+CD95- naive CD8+ T cells lacking CXCR3 (TNR3-). The sequence was obtained from a human donor in good health. Some clones in this sample may be carry-over from other donors' samples. The chain is built from TRBV28 and TRBJ1-2; TCRdb's D gene call, TRBD1, goes unchecked for lack of DNA. The chain's CDR3 is CASSPNRGGGYRYTF.